Shown below are 5 T cell receptor beta chains from a single sample sequenced in a study of blood T cell repertoires in COVID-19. Only in-frame clones appear in the TCRdb table, and some are missing; sequencing was by immunoSEQ multiplex PCR. Of 30,000 to 40,000 clones detected, about nine tenths appear once; the ten largest clones hold around 1.8%. The sequencing input was peripheral blood. The receptors come from a man over 45 with active or convalescent COVID-19.

This clone was detected once. This chain joins TRBV28 and TRBJ2-3, with 9 bases aligning to TRBD1. Trimming at V came to 6 bases and at J to 8 bases, leaving 12 bases not matched to a gene. The CDR3 spans 15 residues. CDR1 and CDR2 from the germline V gene are MDHEN and SYDVKM. The CDR3 nucleotides read TGTGCCAGCAGCCGGGACAGGGCTGCCACGGGTACGCAGTATTTT. The encoded protein is CASSRDRAATGTQYF.

V gene TRBV15 combines with J gene TRBJ1-5; D is uncertain. Germline V CDR1 and CDR2: LNHNV, YYDKDF (reference sequence). CDR3 length: 12 residues. Between the trimmed V and J ends, which lost 0 bases and 6 bases, there was a span of 3 bases. The CDR3 loop reads CATSRDSQPQHF. The CDR3 nucleotides read TGTGCCACCAGCAGAGATAGTCAGCCCCAGCATTTT. Using reference TRBV15 and TRBJ1-5 for the parts outside the CDR3, the full variable domain is DAMVIQNPRYQVTQFGKPVTLSCSQTLNHNVMYWYQQKSSQAPKLLFHYYDKDFNNEADTPDNFQSRRPNTSFCFLDIRSPGLGDTAMYLCATSRDSQPQHFGDGTRLSIL.

The rearrangement joins TRBV4-1 to TRBJ2-1; TRBD2 agrees at 7 bases. Per germline, CDR1 MGHRA and CDR2 YSYEKL. V gave up 5 bases and J gave up 4 bases; unmatched junction bases: 8. CDR3 size: 15 residues. Here the CDR3 reads CASSFSRAGYNEQFF. The CDR3 coding sequence is TGCGCCAGCAGCTTTAGTAGAGCGGGATACAATGAGCAGTTCTTC.

V usage is TRBV28 and J usage is TRBJ2-3, with 7 bases aligning to TRBD2. With 6 bases clipped from V and 0 bases from J, the junction kept 6 bases outside the gene matches. Germline V gene data show CDR1 as MDHEN and CDR2 as SYDVKM. The CDR3 has 15 residues. This CDR3 is CASSRAGTSTDTQYF. The CDR3 DNA reads as TGTGCCAGCAGCCGAGCGGGAACTAGCACAGATACGCAGTATTTT.

In its sample, this clone was seen once. This chain connects TRBV5-1 to TRBJ1-2; 7 nucleotides agree with TRBD1. CDR3 length: 13 amino acids. CDR1 and CDR2 from the germline V gene are SGHRS and YFSETQ. V lost 2 bases and J lost 7; bases outside the gene matches: 5. The CDR3, as DNA: TGCGCCAGCAGCTTATCATACAGGGGTGGCTACACCTTC. Its protein is CASSLSYRGGYTF.